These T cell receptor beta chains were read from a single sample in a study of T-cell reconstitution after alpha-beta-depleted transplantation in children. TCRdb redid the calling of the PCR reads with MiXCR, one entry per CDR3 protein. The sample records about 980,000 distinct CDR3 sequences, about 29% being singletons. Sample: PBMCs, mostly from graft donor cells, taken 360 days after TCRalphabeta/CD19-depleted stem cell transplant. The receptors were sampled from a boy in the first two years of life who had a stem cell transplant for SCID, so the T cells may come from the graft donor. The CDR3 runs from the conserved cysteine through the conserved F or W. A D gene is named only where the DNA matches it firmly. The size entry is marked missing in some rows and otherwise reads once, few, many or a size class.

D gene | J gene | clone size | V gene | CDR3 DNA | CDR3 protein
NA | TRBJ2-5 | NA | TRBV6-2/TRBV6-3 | TGTGCCAGCAGAGATCCGGTTTTGAAGACCCAGTACTTC | CASRDPVLKTQYF
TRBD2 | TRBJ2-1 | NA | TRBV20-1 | TGCAGTGCGTCGAGCGGGGGCCTGAGAAATGAGCAGTTCTTC | CSASSGGLRNEQFF
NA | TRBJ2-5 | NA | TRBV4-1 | TGCGCCAGCAGCCAAGTCCCAGGAGCCAAGTGGTACTTC | CASSQVPGAKWYF
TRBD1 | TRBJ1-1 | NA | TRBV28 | TGTGCCAGCAGTTCGCGGACAGGGGAGGGGGTCACTGAAGCTTTCTTT | CASSSRTGEGVTEAFF
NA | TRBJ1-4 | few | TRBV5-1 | TGCGCCAGCAGGGACGGTCGCCGAGGCGGTGAAAAACTGTTTTTT | CASRDGRRGGEKLFF
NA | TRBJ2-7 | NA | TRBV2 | TGTGCCAGCACCGGAGGAGGGGTTTGGACCTACGAGCAGTACTTC | CASTGGGVWTYEQYF
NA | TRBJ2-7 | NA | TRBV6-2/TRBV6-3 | TGTGCCAGCAGTCGTACCGGGGTCCCCCCTTACGAGCAGTACTTC | CASSRTGVPPYEQYF
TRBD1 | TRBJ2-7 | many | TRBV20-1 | TGCAGTGCTAGACGCGGACAGGGAGGGCAGTACTTC | CSARRGQGGQYF
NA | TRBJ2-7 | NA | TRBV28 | TGTGCCAGCACAGGGCCTTGGGAGGACGAGCAGTACTTC | CASTGPWEDEQYF
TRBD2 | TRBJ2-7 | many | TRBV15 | TGTGCCACCAGCAGAGACCAAGCGGGAGTCCACGAGCAGTACTTC | CATSRDQAGVHEQYF
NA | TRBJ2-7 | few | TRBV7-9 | TGTGCCAGCAGCCCTGTTCAGACCTACGAGCAGTACTTC | CASSPVQTYEQYF
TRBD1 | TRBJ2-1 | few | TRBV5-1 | TGCGCCAGCAGTTCCGTACCGGACAGGGGAGGCAATGAGCAGTTCTTC | CASSSVPDRGGNEQFF
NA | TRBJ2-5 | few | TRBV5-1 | TGCGCCAGCAGCTTTAGCGGACCCGGGACAAAAGAGACCCAGTACTTC | CASSFSGPGTKETQYF
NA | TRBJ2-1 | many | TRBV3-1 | TGTGCCAGCAGCCCCCTGAGTTTTGACAATGAGCAGTTCTTC | CASSPLSFDNEQFF
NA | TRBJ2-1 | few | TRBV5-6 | TGTGCCAGCAGCGAATACCGACCCCAGAACGGTGATGAGCAGTTCTTC | CASSEYRPQNGDEQFF
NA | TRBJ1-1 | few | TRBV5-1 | TGCGCCAGCAGTAGTGGTGGGGCCACTGAAGCTTTCTTT | CASSSGGATEAFF
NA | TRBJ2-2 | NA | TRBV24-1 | TGTGCCACCAGTGACTCGGGTAGAGCGGGTCCCGGGGAGCTGTTTTTT | CATSDSGRAGPGELFF
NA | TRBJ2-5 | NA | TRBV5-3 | TGTGCCAGAAGCTTGGCCCGCAGACAAGAGACCCAGTACTTC | CARSLARRQETQYF
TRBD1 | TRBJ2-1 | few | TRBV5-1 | TGTGCCAGCAGCCCCGGGACAGGGGGCCTCAATGAGCAGTTCTTC | CASSPGTGGLNEQFF
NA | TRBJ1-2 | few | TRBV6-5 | TGTGCCAGCAGTTACTCGAAGAGGGGAGGGGCTGGCTACACCTTC | CASSYSKRGGAGYTF
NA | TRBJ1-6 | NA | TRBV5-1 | TGCGCCAGCAGCCCGGAGGGAGGGTCACCCCTCCACTTT | CASSPEGGSPLHF
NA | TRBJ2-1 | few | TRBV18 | TGTGCCAGCTCATTCGGGCTGCAACTCAATGAGCAGTTCTTC | CASSFGLQLNEQFF
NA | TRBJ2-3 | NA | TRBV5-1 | TGCGCCAGCAGCTTGTCGCCACCGCACGCCACAGATACGCAGTATTTT | CASSLSPPHATDTQYF
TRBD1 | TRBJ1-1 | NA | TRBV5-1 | TGCGCCAGCAGCGGATGGGACAGTATGAACACTGAAGCTTTCTTT | CASSGWDSMNTEAFF
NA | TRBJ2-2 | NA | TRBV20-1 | TGCAGTGCTAGAGTGGGTCCCAACACCGGGGAGCTGTTTTTT | CSARVGPNTGELFF
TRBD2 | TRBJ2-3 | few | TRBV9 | TGTGCCAGCAGTAGCGGGGCTATCAACCGCACAGATACGCAGTATTTT | CASSSGAINRTDTQYF
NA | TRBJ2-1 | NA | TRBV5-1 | TGCGCCAGCAGCCAGGACATCTTTTCCTACAATGAGCAGTTCTTC | CASSQDIFSYNEQFF
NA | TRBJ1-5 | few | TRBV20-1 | TGCAGTGCTATGCGTGGGTATAGCAATCAGCCCCAGCATTTT | CSAMRGYSNQPQHF
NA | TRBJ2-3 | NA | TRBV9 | TGTGCCAGCAGCGCTACGGAGGGGGATACGCAGTATTTT | CASSATEGDTQYF
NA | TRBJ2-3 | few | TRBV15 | TGTGCCACCAGCGGACAGTTTGGGACAGATACGCAGTATTTT | CATSGQFGTDTQYF
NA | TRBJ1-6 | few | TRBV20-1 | TGCAGTGCCCTCGTCGGCTCCTATAATTCACCCCTCCACTTT | CSALVGSYNSPLHF
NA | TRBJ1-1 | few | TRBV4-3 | TGCGCCAGCAGCCAAGAGAACAGGAACACTGAAGCTTTCTTT | CASSQENRNTEAFF
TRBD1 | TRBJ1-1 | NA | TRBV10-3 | TGTGCCATCAGCCCCGGGACAGGGGGACCAATGAACACTGAAGCTTTCTTT | CAISPGTGGPMNTEAFF
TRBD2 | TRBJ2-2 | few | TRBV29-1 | TGCAGCGTTGGGCGGGGGGGCATTACCGGGGAGCTGTTTTTT | CSVGRGGITGELFF
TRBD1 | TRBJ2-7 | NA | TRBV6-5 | TGTGCCAGCAGTTCCCGGACAGGGTTGTACAGCGAGCAGTACTTC | CASSSRTGLYSEQYF
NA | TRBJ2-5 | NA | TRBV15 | TGTGCCACCAGCAGAAGGGGGAGGGAGACCCAGTACTTC | CATSRRGRETQYF
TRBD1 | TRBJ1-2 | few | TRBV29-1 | TGCAGCGTTGAATCGGGACAGGGCTTATTCTATGGCTACACCTTC | CSVESGQGLFYGYTF
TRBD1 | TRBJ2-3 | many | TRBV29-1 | TGCAGCGTTGAAGGGGACAGCAGCACAGATACGCAGTATTTT | CSVEGDSSTDTQYF
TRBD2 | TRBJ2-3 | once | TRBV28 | TGTGCCAGCAGTTTTGGGGGGGCGGGGGGCATAGGAACGCAGTATTTT | CASSFGGAGGIGTQYF
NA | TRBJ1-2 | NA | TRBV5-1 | TGCGCCAGCAGCTTGGATGGTGACGGATGGGGGTATGGCTACACCTTC | CASSLDGDGWGYGYTF
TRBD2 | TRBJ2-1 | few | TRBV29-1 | TGCAGCGTTGATCCAGCGGGGGAGGGAAATGAGCAGTTCTTC | CSVDPAGEGNEQFF
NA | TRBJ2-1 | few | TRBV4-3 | TGCGCCAGCAGCCAAGACCAGGGGCCAGGGCCCTACAATGAGCAGTTCTTC | CASSQDQGPGPYNEQFF
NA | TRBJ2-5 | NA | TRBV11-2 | TGTGCCAGCAGCTTATTCCAGCAAGAGACCCAGTACTTC | CASSLFQQETQYF
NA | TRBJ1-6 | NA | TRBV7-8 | TGTGCCAGCAGCTTACGTCCCTCGGGGTCACCCCTCCACTTT | CASSLRPSGSPLHF
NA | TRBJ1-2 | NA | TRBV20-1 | TGCAGGGGATGGGGGCGCGACTATGGCTACACCTTC | CRGWGRDYGYTF
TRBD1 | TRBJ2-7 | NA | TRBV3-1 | TGTGCCAGCAGCCAAGTCCCAACAGGGGACGGAGCCTACGAGCAGTACTTC | CASSQVPTGDGAYEQYF
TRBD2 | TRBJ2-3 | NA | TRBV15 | TGTGCCACCAGACGGGGGGACGGCGCTAGCGTCACAGATACGCAGTATTTT | CATRRGDGASVTDTQYF
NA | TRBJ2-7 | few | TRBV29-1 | TGCAGCGTTGAGCTGGACGGGGCGATCTCGCTTGAGCAGTACTTC | CSVELDGAISLEQYF
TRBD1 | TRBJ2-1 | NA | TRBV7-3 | TGTGCCAGCAGCCCACAGGGACAGGGTAAAGGTAATGAGCAGTTCTTC | CASSPQGQGKGNEQFF
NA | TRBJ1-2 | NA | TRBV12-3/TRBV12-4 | TGTGCCAGCAGCACAACCGCAGGGGACTATGGCTACACCTTC | CASSTTAGDYGYTF
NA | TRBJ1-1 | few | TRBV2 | TGTGCCAGCAGTGACGACAGCCCTAGGGGCACTGAAGCTTTCTTT | CASSDDSPRGTEAFF
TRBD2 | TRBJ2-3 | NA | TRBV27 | TGTGCCAGCAGTTTTTGGCGGGGGGCACCCACAGATACGCAGTATTTT | CASSFWRGAPTDTQYF
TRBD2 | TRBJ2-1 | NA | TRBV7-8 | TGTGCCAGCAGCTTATTTGGTCGGGAGGGATACAATGAGCAGTTCTTC | CASSLFGREGYNEQFF
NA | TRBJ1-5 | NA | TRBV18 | TGTGCCAGCTCACCATACTCAGGGGCCCTTAGCAATCAGCCCCAGCATTTT | CASSPYSGALSNQPQHF
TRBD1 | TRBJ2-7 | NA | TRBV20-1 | TGCAGTGCACACTCCGGACAGGGGGGAACCTACGAGCAGTACTTC | CSAHSGQGGTYEQYF
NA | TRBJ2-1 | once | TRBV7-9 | TGTGCCAGCAGCTTATCCCACCTGGATGAGCAGTTCTTC | CASSLSHLDEQFF
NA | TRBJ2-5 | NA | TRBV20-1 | TGCAGTGCTAGAGAGGCAGGACCACAAGAGACCCAGTACTTC | CSAREAGPQETQYF